The 28 T cell receptor beta chains given below trace back to one sample, sequenced in a study of T cells in Graves' hyperthyroidism and ophthalmopathy. Researchers took RNA transcripts and amplified the TCR beta CDR3 regions from them. The HTBI primer set drove a first-round RT-PCR of the TCR CDR3. One entry per CDR3 protein, called by TCRdb with MiXCR from the multiplex PCR reads. Among about 690,000 distinct CDR3 sequences, roughly a sixth were seen once, and the ten largest hold 15% to 19%. The specimen sequenced was blood. The receptor set was obtained from a middle-aged man with Graves' hyperthyroidism.

A word on this clonotype: It may be a read error: a sequence one base away is much more abundant. The chain links TRBV28 to TRBJ1-2, with D uncertain. Germline-derived CDR1 and CDR2 are MDHEN and SYDVKM. Trimming left V 3 bases short and J 3 bases short, with 11 bases between. The CDR3 is made up of 14 amino acids. CDR3 in amino acids: CASSLAGRDYGYTF. The CDR3 DNA is TGTGCCAGCAGTTTGGCCGGACGGGACTATGGCTACACCTTC.

The sample holds a few counts of this clonotype. V and J are TRBV27 and TRBJ2-1; TRBD1 agrees at 9 bases. Germline loops: CDR1 MNHEY, CDR2 SMNVEV (reference sequence). J was trimmed by 10 bases and V by 4 bases; bases with no gene match: 5. This CDR3 is built from 13 residues. CDR3 DNA sequence: TGTGCCAGCAGTTCGGACAGGGGATGGGAGCAGTTCTTC. Translation gives CASSSDRGWEQFF.

A remark on this clonotype: Given a much more abundant clone one base away, this may be a read error. The V gene is TRBV12-3 or TRBV12-4, the J gene TRBJ1-5; D is undetermined. The CDR3 is 15 amino acids. CDR3 sequence: CASSSQLGWHQPRHF. CDR3 sequence (DNA): TGTGCCAGCAGTTCCCAACTAGGTTGGCATCAGCCCCGGCATTTT.

This chain joins TRBV28 and TRBJ2-5; the match to TRBD1 covers 7 bases. The CDR3 has 14 amino acids. Trimming removed 5 bases from V and 5 bases from J; junction bases left unmatched: 8. Per the germline V gene, CDR1 is MDHEN and CDR2 is SYDVKM. The CDR3 loop reads CASSLGTVGETQYF. The DNA for the CDR3 is TGTGCCAGCAGTCTCGGGACAGTCGGGGAGACCCAGTACTTC.

This rearrangement joins TRBV3-1 to TRBJ2-1, with D tentatively TRBD2 (5 bases). The CDR3 totals 14 residues. Germline V gives CDR1 LGHDT, CDR2 YNNKEL (reference sequence). The V end was cut by 0 bases, the J end by 16 bases, with 19 bases between. The CDR3: CASSQDESGLRSFF. In DNA, the CDR3 is TGTGCCAGCAGCCAAGATGAGTCAGGACTGAGAAGCTTCTTC.

This clonotype appeared a few times. The chain couples TRBV5-4 to TRBJ1-1; no clear D. The CDR3 spans 14 residues. CDR1 and CDR2 (germline): SGHNT, YYREEE (reference sequence). Trimming shortened V by 1 base and J by 12 bases, and 19 bases separated the two germline ends. In DNA, the CDR3 is TGTGCCAGCAGCTTGTATCAGGATTGGAGGCCCCCTTTCTTT. Translated, it gives CASSLYQDWRPPFF.

In this sample, this clonotype turned up a few times. Written as DNA, the CDR3 is TGTGCCTGGACAATTCTCCAGGGGGGCCACGAGCAGTACTTC. This sequence encodes CAWTILQGGHEQYF. V usage is TRBV30 and J usage is TRBJ2-7; possible D gene TRBD1, 7 bases. This CDR3 has 14 residues. Germline V gives CDR1 GTSNPN, CDR2 SVGIG (reference sequence). V was clipped by 4 bases and J by 5 bases, with 18 bases between them.

In its sample, this clonotype was seen many times. The chain joins TRBV12-3 or TRBV12-4 to TRBJ2-3; 11 bases line up with TRBD2. There are 16 residues in the CDR3. V lost 5 bases, J lost 4 bases, and 8 bases stayed unmatched. CDR3 sequence (DNA): TGTGCCAGCAGTCTTGTACTAGCGGGAGAAGCAGATACGCAGTATTTT. Amino acid sequence: CASSLVLAGEADTQYF.

This clonotype appeared many times. The chain recombines TRBV6-1 with TRBJ1-2; no reliable D call. V lost 7 bases, J lost 6 bases, and 18 bases lay in between. Germline V gene lookup returns CDR1 MNHNS and CDR2 SASEGT. This CDR3 is 14 amino acids long. This CDR3 is CASTPQLGSHGYTF. The CDR3 region has the DNA TGTGCCAGCACCCCGCAGTTGGGGTCCCATGGCTACACCTTC.

CDR3 sequence reads: CASSSAGGHTEAFF. The CDR3 DNA follows: TGTGCCAGCAGTTCTGCAGGGGGCCACACTGAAGCTTTCTTT. The chain uses TRBV6-1 and TRBJ1-1; TRBD1 matches 8 bases. The J segment lost 3 bases and the V segment lost 5 bases, leaving 5 bases of the junction unmatched. CDR3 length: 14 amino acids. Germline lookup yields CDR1 MNHNS and CDR2 SASEGT.

There are many counts of this clonotype. The chain links TRBV2 to TRBJ2-7; D possibly corresponds to TRBD1 (6 bases). CDR1 SNHLY and CDR2 FYNNEI come from the germline V gene. The CDR3 totals 14 residues. Trimming left V 3 bases short and J 3 bases short, with 12 bases between. The CDR3: CASSDIGTNYEQYF. In DNA, the CDR3 is TGTGCCAGCAGTGATATCGGGACAAACTACGAGCAGTACTTC.

This clonotype was detected a few times. The CDR3 DNA reads as TGTGCCAGCAGTGACCGGACAGGGGGAAGAGAAAAACTGTTTTTT. Residues: CASSDRTGGREKLFF. The chain employs TRBV25-1 and TRBJ1-4; TRBD1 agrees at 10 bases. The CDR3 runs to 15 residues. The V and J ends lost 3 bases and 8 bases, in that order; junction bases with no gene match: 6. Germline V gene sequence: CDR1 MGHDK, CDR2 SYGVNS.

This chain links TRBV7-9 with TRBJ2-5; 7 bases align to TRBD2. The V segment lost 4 bases and the J segment 5 bases; nucleotides outside the gene matches: 10. The CDR3 spans 15 residues. Germline lookup yields CDR1 SEHNR and CDR2 FQNEAQ (reference sequence). The CDR3 coding sequence is TGTGCCAGCAGCTCCTTTCGGGGGGTCCAGGAGACCCAGTACTTC. This codes for CASSSFRGVQETQYF.

The chain couples TRBV27 to TRBJ1-2; D is unresolved. The germline V gene encodes CDR1 MNHEY and CDR2 SMNVEV (reference sequence). Trimming stripped 6 bases from V and 0 bases from J, with 17 bases between. The CDR3 runs 16 residues. The CDR3 here is CASRATGAGANYGYTF. CDR3 nucleotide sequence: TGTGCCAGCAGAGCAACGGGTGCAGGAGCTAACTATGGCTACACCTTC.

In the case of this clonotype: Compared with germline, one end of the junction differs, possibly owing to a read error. The gene calls are TRBV3-1 and TRBJ2-5; 9 nucleotides line up with TRBD2. CDR1 LGHDT and CDR2 YNNKEL come from the germline V gene (reference sequence). This CDR3 has 14 residues. CDR3 residues: CASGQTSGKETQYF. For the CDR3, the DNA is TGTGCCAGCGGCCAGACTAGCGGTAAAGAGACCCAGTACTTC.

In the case of this clonotype: A read error is possible here, since a much larger clone lies one base away. The chain has TRBV9 and TRBJ2-7; 9 bases match TRBD1. V was pared by 2 bases and J by 7 bases, with 7 bases of the junction left unmatched. The V gene's germline CDR1 is SGDLS and CDR2 YYNGEE. The CDR3 runs to 14 residues. In nucleotides, the CDR3 is TGTGCCAGCAGCGTGGACAGGGGTCCTGAGGAGCAGTACTTC. Amino acid sequence: CASSVDRGPEEQYF. The entire variable domain, with the rest obtained from reference TRBV9 and TRBJ2-7, is as follows: DSGVTQTPKHLITATGQRVTLRCSPRSGDLSVYWYQQSLDQGLQFLIQYYNGEERAKGNILERFSAQQFPDLHSELNLSSLELGDSALYFCASSVDRGPEEQYFGPGTRLTVT.

This clonotype was detected once. This rearrangement joins TRBV5-8 to TRBJ1-4; 7 bases match TRBD1. The germline CDR1 and CDR2 sequences are SGHTS and YDEGEE. The CDR3 is 19 amino acids. V gave up 3 bases and J gave up 3 bases; unmatched junction bases: 17. Here the CDR3 reads CASSSGQATVKWANEKLFF. DNA of the CDR3: TGTGCCAGCAGCTCCGGACAGGCAACCGTCAAGTGGGCTAATGAAAAACTGTTTTTT.

In its sample, this clonotype was seen a few times. The chain has TRBV2 and TRBJ2-2, with no clear D. Germline CDR1 SNHLY, CDR2 FYNNEI. The CDR3 sequence is 13 residues long. V shed 3 bases and J shed 3 bases, with 5 bases lying between them. The CDR3 sequence: CASSDRHTGELFF. The CDR3, as DNA: TGTGCCAGCAGTGATCGACACACCGGGGAGCTGTTTTTT. The full variable domain, in which reference TRBV2 and TRBJ2-2 provide the parts outside the CDR3, is EPEVTQTPSHQVTQMGQEVILRCVPISNHLYFYWYRQILGQKVEFLVSFYNNEISEKSEIFDDQFSVERPDGSNFTLKIRSTKLEDSAMYFCASSDRHTGELFFGEGSRLTVL.

This clonotype was observed at least ten times. The rearrangement links TRBV11-2 to TRBJ2-7, with D maybe TRBD2 (5 bases). The V end was cut by 2 bases, the J end by 3 bases, with 11 bases between. Germline loops: CDR1 SGHAT, CDR2 FQNNGV. The length of the CDR3 is 14 residues. The DNA for the CDR3 is TGTGCCAGCAGCTTAAAGCGGTTGAACTACGAGCAGTACTTC. Translated, it gives CASSLKRLNYEQYF.

This chain joins TRBV10-3 and TRBJ1-5; 8 bases match TRBD1. The germline V gene has CDR1 ENHRY and CDR2 SYGVKD. The ends lost 6 bases at V and 5 bases at J; junction bases unmatched: 3. The CDR3 runs 13 residues. The CDR3 nucleotides read TGTGCCATCAGAGGACAGGGCGATCAGCCCCAGCATTTT. The encoded protein is CAIRGQGDQPQHF.

This clonotype occurred many times. The CDR3 loop is CASSFGGTGGRQETQYF. The CDR3 nucleotides read TGTGCCAGCAGTTTCGGAGGGACTGGGGGTCGTCAAGAGACCCAGTACTTC. J is TRBJ2-5 and V is TRBV28; the D gene is possibly TRBD2 (6 bases). From germline, CDR1 is MDHEN and CDR2 SYDVKM. Trimming removed 3 bases at V and 2 bases at J, with 19 bases between. The CDR3 spans 17 residues.

J is TRBJ1-3 and V is TRBV7-2; D not certain. This CDR3 region has 13 residues. Looked up from germline, CDR1 is SGHTA and CDR2 is FQGNSA. Trimming left V 1 base short and J 6 bases short, with 7 bases between. CDR3 residues: CASSLDRENTIYF. CDR3 DNA: TGTGCCAGCAGCTTAGACAGAGAAAACACCATATATTTT.

This clonotype was found many times. This chain links TRBV11-1 with TRBJ2-1; the match to TRBD2 covers 14 bases. With 7 bases clipped from V and 0 bases from J, the junction kept 11 bases outside the gene matches. Germline CDR1 is SGHAT and CDR2 is FQDESV (reference sequence). This CDR3 comprises 19 residues. CDR3 amino acids: CASKMTGLAGESSYNEQFF. The CDR3 DNA reads as TGTGCCAGCAAAATGACGGGACTAGCGGGGGAGAGCTCCTACAATGAGCAGTTCTTC.

There are many counts of this clonotype. The genes are TRBV2 and TRBJ2-1, with 9 bases identical to TRBD2. The CDR3 sequence is 15 residues long. The germline V gene has CDR1 SNHLY and CDR2 FYNNEI. The V gene end was trimmed by 6 bases and the J gene end by 4 bases; junction bases not matched to a gene: 7. This chain's CDR3 is CASSELAGEYNEQFF. The CDR3 DNA sequence: TGTGCCAGCAGCGAACTAGCGGGCGAATACAATGAGCAGTTCTTC.

This clonotype showed up just a few times. This rearrangement joins TRBV6-1 to TRBJ2-1; a weak D match, TRBD2 (7 bases). This CDR3 is 13 amino acids long. In germline, CDR1 is MNHNS, CDR2 SASEGT. Between the trimmed V and J ends, which lost 4 bases and 9 bases, there was a span of 13 bases. The CDR3 reads CASSAGAGVEQFF. CDR3 in DNA: TGTGCCAGCAGTGCGGGGGCGGGGGTTGAGCAGTTCTTC.

This clonotype came up many times. The chain is built from TRBV28 and TRBJ2-1; 7 bases map to TRBD1. CDR3 length: 15 amino acids. The germline gives CDR1 MDHEN, CDR2 SYDVKM. Trimming took 8 bases from V and 7 from J; bases not matched to a gene: 14. CDR3 protein: CASVSGGARGNEQFF. The CDR3 DNA reads as TGTGCCAGCGTATCCGGTGGAGCCAGGGGGAATGAGCAGTTCTTC. Using reference TRBV28 and TRBJ2-1 for the parts outside the CDR3, the full variable domain is DVKVTQSSRYLVKRTGEKVFLECVQDMDHENMFWYRQDPGLGLRLIYFSYDVKMKEKGDIPEGYSVSREKKERFSLILESASTNQTSMYLCASVSGGARGNEQFFGPGTRLTVL.

This sequence joins TRBV9 and TRBJ2-5; TRBD1 is a possible D gene (7 bases). The CDR3 consists of 16 residues. Germline CDR1 reads SGDLS; CDR2 reads YYNGEE. V was cut by 2 bases and J by 2 bases, with 16 bases left in between. The chain's CDR3 is CASSVSPQGGQETQYF. The CDR3 bases are TGTGCCAGCAGCGTTTCCCCTCAGGGGGGTCAAGAGACCCAGTACTTC.

CDR3 DNA: TGTGCCATCAGTGAGGGGTGGGAGTCTTACAATGAGCAGTTCTTC. Encoded protein: CAISEGWESYNEQFF. This sequence joins TRBV10-3 and TRBJ2-1, with a possible D match to TRBD2 (5 bases). Germline lookup yields CDR1 ENHRY and CDR2 SYGVKD. V lost 2 bases and J lost 4, with 12 bases in between. The CDR3 extends over 15 amino acids.